The T cell receptor (beta chain) described here comes from a study of T-cell reconstitution after alpha-beta-depleted transplantation in children. Germline CDR1 and CDR2: MNHEY and SVGEGT. CDR3 size: 15 residues. Trimming removed 2 bases at V and 6 bases at J, with 14 bases between. For TCRbeta, the library was prepared with unique molecular identifiers. TCRdb redid the calling of the PCR reads with MiXCR, one entry per CDR3 protein. The sample carries under 350,000 distinct CDR3 sequences, over 8% recorded once. The receptor was isolated from a human donor who donated a stem cell graft to a child with SCID. The chain joins TRBV6-2 or TRBV6-3 to TRBJ2-1; a weak D match, TRBD1 (5 bases). The sample here was PBMCs from the stem cell graft donor, taken from the stem cell graft. CDR3 region: CASSYLGQGFNEQFF. CDR3 coding DNA: TGTGCCAGCAGTTACCTCGGGCAGGGCTTCAATGAGCAGTTCTTC.